This T cell receptor (beta chain) was recorded in a study of blood T cell repertoires in COVID-19. Turning to the study itself: Acute-phase and convalescent COVID-19 samples originated in the United States, Italy and Spain. PBMCs, B-cell-depleted T cells, or T cells were the source of the cDNA or gDNA that made up the material.

Original processing notes: Amplification with reference gene primers provided the estimates of nucleated cell counts. Profiling relied on immunoSEQ multiplex PCR, and the TCRdb table lists in-frame clones only, not all of them. The DNA gave D and trimming, while V, J and clone size come from that table. The sample shows around 31,000 clones, approximately 92% of them seen only once. The CDR3 totals 15 residues. Germline CDR1 is SGHTA and CDR2 is FQGNSA. Trimming left V 7 bases short and J 0 bases short, with 12 bases between. The sequence derives from a man aged 55 to 70 with acute or convalescent COVID-19. The chain uses TRBV7-2 and TRBJ2-2; possibly TRBD2 for D (6 bases). The sample consisted of peripheral blood. For the CDR3, the DNA is TGTGCCAGCACGCGGGACGGACCGAACACCGGGGAGCTGTTTTTT. It is translated as CASTRDGPNTGELFF. The entire variable domain, with the rest obtained from reference TRBV7-2 and TRBJ2-2, is as follows: GAGVSQSPSNKVTEKGKDVELRCDPISGHTALYWYRQSLGQGLEFLIYFQGNSAPDKSGLPSDRFSAERTGGSVSTLTIQRTQQEDSAVYLCASTRDGPNTGELFFGEGSRLTVL.